The entry below gives a single TCR beta chain sequence along with its context. Antigen specificity is unknown. The data were obtained in a study of shared clonotypes between healthy human individuals. Across the study: CD4 naive and CD4 memory each took three plates per donor, while CD8 naive took two and CD8 memory one. Study findings and constraints: Incomplete sequencing of sorted subsets was indicated by rarefaction despite large depth.

This CDR3 is built from 16 residues. Germline V gene data show CDR1 as MNHEY and CDR2 as SMNVEV (reference sequence). The V gene end was trimmed by 5 bases and the J gene end by 4 bases; junction bases not matched to a gene: 11. Clones were sequenced by immunoSEQ multiplex PCR, and TCRdb holds only the in-frame ones, with some missing. The sample yields a few million clones, just over 90% seen once. The receptor's source is a man aged 18-30 years in good health. The sequencing input was naive CD4+ T cells sorted from blood. Documented subset: CD45RA+ positively selected. This chain uses TRBV27 with TRBJ2-3; TRBD2 aligns across 8 bases. The CDR3 here is CASSQTGGGGADTQYF. In DNA form, the CDR3 reads TGTGCCAGCAGTCAAACCGGGGGGGGTGGTGCAGATACGCAGTATTTT.